This is a list of T cell receptor beta chains from one sample in a study of blood T cell repertoires in COVID-19. Generated by immunoSEQ multiplex PCR, the TCRdb table keeps only in-frame clones and is missing some. Found here are approximately 110,000 clones, approximately 90% of them singletons; the top ten hold less than 8.5%. The sample was peripheral blood. Source of these receptors: an older woman who had recovered from COVID-19. The CDR3 runs from the conserved cysteine through the conserved F or W. The order of the fields is V gene, clone size, D gene, J gene, CDR3 protein, CDR3 DNA. A D gene is named only where the DNA matches it firmly. Clone size appears in some rows only: once, few, many, or a class for an expanded clone.

TRBV9	once	TRBD1	TRBJ2-5	CASSVEWTGQETQYF	TGTGCCAGCAGCGTAGAATGGACAGGGCAAGAGACCCAGTACTTC
TRBV19	NA	TRBD1	TRBJ1-1	CARGTGNTEAFF	TGTGCCAGGGGGACAGGGAACACTGAAGCTTTCTTT
TRBV4-3	NA	TRBD2	TRBJ2-7	CASSHQLANLYEQYF	TGCGCCAGCAGCCACCAACTAGCGAACCTCTACGAGCAGTACTTC
TRBV7-8	NA	NA	TRBJ2-7	CASSRTGSYEQYF	TGTGCCAGCAGCCGCACAGGATCCTACGAGCAGTACTTC
TRBV7-2	few	NA	TRBJ2-3	CASSLERTDTQYF	TGTGCCAGCAGCTTGGAGCGCACAGATACGCAGTATTTT
TRBV6-5	NA	NA	TRBJ2-7	CASSRGQSYEQYF	TGTGCCAGCAGCCGAGGGCAATCCTACGAGCAGTACTTC
TRBV4-1	NA	NA	TRBJ2-7	CASSPYPSRHPLEQYF	TGCGCCAGCAGCCCCTACCCCTCTCGCCACCCCCTCGAGCAGTACTTC
TRBV4-3	NA	NA	TRBJ2-7	CASSQDPGLGEQYF	TGCGCCAGCAGCCAAGATCCAGGGCTGGGGGAGCAGTACTTC
TRBV19	NA	NA	TRBJ1-5	CASSPRGGHQGQPQHF	TGTGCCAGTAGTCCCCGGGGGGGGCACCAGGGTCAGCCCCAGCATTTT
TRBV6-5	NA	NA	TRBJ1-1	CASGPGSLNTEAFF	TGTGCCAGCGGCCCAGGGTCACTGAACACTGAAGCTTTCTTT
TRBV7-9	NA	NA	TRBJ1-6	CASSSAGFYNSPLHF	TGTGCCAGCAGCTCGGCGGGGTTCTATAATTCACCCCTCCACTTT
TRBV7-2	once	NA	TRBJ1-3	CASSSGTGSGNTIYF	TGTGCCAGCAGCTCCGGAACAGGGTCTGGAAACACCATATATTTT
TRBV14	once	TRBD1	TRBJ1-3	CASSQGQGQRNTIYF	TGTGCCAGCAGCCAGGGACAGGGCCAGAGAAACACCATATATTTT
TRBV7-8	NA	TRBD1	TRBJ2-7	CASSGPGTGGYEQYF	TGTGCCAGCAGCGGGCCCGGGACAGGGGGATACGAGCAGTACTTC
TRBV19	NA	NA	TRBJ2-2	CASNTRQYTGELFF	TGTGCCAGTAACACACGACAGTACACCGGGGAGCTGTTTTTT
TRBV4-2	NA	NA	TRBJ2-1	CASSQDAGAGDEQFF	TGTGCCAGCAGCCAAGACGCAGGGGCCGGGGATGAGCAGTTCTTC
TRBV4-3	NA	NA	TRBJ1-2	CASSQGGDYGYTF	TGCGCCAGCAGCCAAGGGGGGGACTATGGCTACACCTTC
TRBV6-6	NA	TRBD1	TRBJ2-5	CASSYSRQGLETQYF	TGTGCCAGCAGTTACTCCCGACAGGGGTTGGAGACCCAGTACTTC
TRBV19	NA	NA	TRBJ1-1	CASSRTGRTEAFF	TGTGCCAGTAGCCGTACAGGGCGAACTGAAGCTTTCTTT
TRBV20-1	NA	NA	TRBJ2-5	CSASKGGETQYF	TGCAGTGCTAGTAAGGGAGGAGAGACCCAGTACTTC
TRBV6-2/TRBV6-3	NA	NA	TRBJ1-3	CASSPRVYLNSGNTIYF	TGTGCCAGCAGCCCTAGAGTGTATCTCAACTCTGGAAACACCATATATTTT
TRBV7-9	NA	NA	TRBJ2-5	CASSSGGPQETQYF	TGTGCCAGCAGCTCCGGGGGGCCTCAAGAGACCCAGTACTTC
TRBV7-2	NA	TRBD1	TRBJ2-7	CASSFGRGTLNEQYF	TGTGCCAGCAGCTTTGGCAGGGGGACCCTTAACGAGCAGTACTTC
TRBV3-1/TRBV3-2	NA	NA	TRBJ1-3	CASSRAPSSGNTIYF	TGTGCCAGCAGCCGAGCCCCGAGCTCTGGAAACACCATATATTTT
TRBV9	NA	NA	TRBJ2-1	CASSVDGRAYNEQFF	TGTGCCAGCAGCGTAGATGGGCGGGCATACAATGAGCAGTTCTTC
TRBV4-1	NA	NA	TRBJ2-3	CASSQGARGGTDTQYF	TGCGCCAGCAGCCAAGGGGCTAGGGGTGGGACAGATACGCAGTATTTT
TRBV19	NA	TRBD1	TRBJ2-2	CASRETGGPGELFF	TGTGCCAGTCGAGAGACAGGGGGACCCGGGGAGCTGTTTTTT
TRBV20-1	NA	NA	TRBJ2-7	CSARTHHEQYF	TGCAGTGCCCGGACACACCACGAGCAGTACTTC
TRBV7-2	NA	TRBD2	TRBJ2-3	CASSGAGTRIPTDTQYF	TGTGCCAGCAGCGGAGCCGGGACTAGGATCCCCACAGATACGCAGTATTTT
TRBV6-5	NA	TRBD1	TRBJ1-4	CASSYWGRGDEKLFF	TGTGCCAGCAGTTACTGGGGCAGGGGGGATGAAAAACTGTTTTTT
TRBV11-2	NA	NA	TRBJ2-7	CASSSGVISYEQYF	TGTGCCAGCAGCTCCGGGGTAATCTCCTACGAGCAGTACTTC
TRBV5-4	few	TRBD2	TRBJ2-2	CAYHSTSGNTGELFF	TGTGCCTATCACAGCACTAGCGGGAACACCGGGGAGCTGTTTTTT
TRBV7-6	NA	NA	TRBJ2-5	CASSNTGTSGETQYF	TGTGCCAGCAGCAATACGGGGACTTCGGGGGAGACCCAGTACTTC
TRBV18	NA	NA	TRBJ2-7	CASSPPPQGPPSYEQYF	TGTGCCAGCTCACCACCCCCCCAGGGGCCCCCTTCCTACGAGCAGTACTTC
TRBV25-1	NA	TRBD1	TRBJ1-4	CASSPRKGTGQGIEKLFF	TGTGCCAGCAGTCCCCGAAAAGGGACGGGACAGGGGATAGAAAAACTGTTTTTT
TRBV9	NA	NA	TRBJ2-1	CASSVDPGWYNEQFF	TGTGCCAGCAGCGTAGATCCGGGGTGGTACAATGAGCAGTTCTTC
TRBV7-2	NA	NA	TRBJ1-4	CASSLGLRGVLFF	TGTGCCAGCAGCTTAGGGCTACGAGGTGTACTGTTTTTT
TRBV9	NA	NA	TRBJ1-1	CASSEGMNTEAFF	TGTGCCAGCAGCGAGGGGATGAACACTGAAGCTTTCTTT
TRBV2	NA	NA	TRBJ2-2	CASSVGAGELFF	TGTGCCAGCAGTGTGGGCGCCGGGGAGCTGTTTTTT
TRBV7-2	NA	TRBD1	TRBJ1-3	CASSADRGLGNTIYF	TGTGCCAGCAGCGCGGACAGGGGCCTTGGAAACACCATATATTTT
TRBV5-6	NA	NA	TRBJ2-5	CASSRTPQETQYF	TGTGCCAGCAGCCGGACACCCCAAGAGACCCAGTACTTC
TRBV5-1	NA	TRBD1	TRBJ2-1	CASTPFGQGAWNEQFF	TGCGCCAGCACCCCCTTCGGCCAGGGGGCATGGAATGAGCAGTTCTTC